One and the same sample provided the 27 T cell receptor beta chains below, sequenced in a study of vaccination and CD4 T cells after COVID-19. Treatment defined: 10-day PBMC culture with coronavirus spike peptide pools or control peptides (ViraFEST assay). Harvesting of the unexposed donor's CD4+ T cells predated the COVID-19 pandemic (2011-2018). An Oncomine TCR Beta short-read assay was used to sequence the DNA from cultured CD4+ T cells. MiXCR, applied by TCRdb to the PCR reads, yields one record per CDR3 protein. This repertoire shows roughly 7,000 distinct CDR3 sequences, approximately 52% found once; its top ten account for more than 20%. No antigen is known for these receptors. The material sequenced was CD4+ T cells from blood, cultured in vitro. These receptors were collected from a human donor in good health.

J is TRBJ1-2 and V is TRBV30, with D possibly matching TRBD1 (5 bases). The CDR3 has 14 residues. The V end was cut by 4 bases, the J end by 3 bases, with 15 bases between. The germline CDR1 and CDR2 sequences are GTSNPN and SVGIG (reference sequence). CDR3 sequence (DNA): TGTGCCTGGACCCCTGGGGACGCCTACTATGGCTACACCTTC. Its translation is CAWTPGDAYYGYTF.

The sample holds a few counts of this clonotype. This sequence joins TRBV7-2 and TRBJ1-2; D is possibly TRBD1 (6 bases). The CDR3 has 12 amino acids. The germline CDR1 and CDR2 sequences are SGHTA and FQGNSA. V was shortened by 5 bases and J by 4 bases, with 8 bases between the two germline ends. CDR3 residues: CASSTRGYGYTF. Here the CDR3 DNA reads TGTGCCAGCAGCACCAGGGGCTATGGCTACACCTTC.

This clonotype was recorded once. This chain's CDR3 is CSVEDGRKVAEAFF. For the CDR3, the DNA is TGCAGCGTTGAAGATGGCAGGAAGGTTGCTGAAGCTTTCTTT. The rearrangement links TRBV29-1 to TRBJ1-1, with D hard to call. CDR1 and CDR2 (germline): SQVTM, ANQGSEA. Trimming cost V 0 bases and J 6 bases, with 14 bases left between them. The CDR3 contains 14 residues.

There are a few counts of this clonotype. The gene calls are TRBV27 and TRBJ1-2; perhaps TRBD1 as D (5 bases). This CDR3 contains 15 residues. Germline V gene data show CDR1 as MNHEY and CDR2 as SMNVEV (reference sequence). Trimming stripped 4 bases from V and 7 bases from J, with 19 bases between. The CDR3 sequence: CASSSTEGRARGYTF. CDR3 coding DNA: TGTGCCAGCAGTTCCACCGAGGGCAGGGCGCGTGGCTACACCTTC.

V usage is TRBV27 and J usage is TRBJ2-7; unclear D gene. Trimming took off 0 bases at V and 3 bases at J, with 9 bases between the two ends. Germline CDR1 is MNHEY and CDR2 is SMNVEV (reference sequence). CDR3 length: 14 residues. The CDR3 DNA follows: TGTGCCAGCAGTTTATCTGACACCCTCTACGAGCAGTACTTC. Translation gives CASSLSDTLYEQYF.

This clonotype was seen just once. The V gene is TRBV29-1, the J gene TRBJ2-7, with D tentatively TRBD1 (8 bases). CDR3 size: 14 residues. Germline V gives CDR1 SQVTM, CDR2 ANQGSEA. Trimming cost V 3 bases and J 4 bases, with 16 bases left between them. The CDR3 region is CSVDGGQGGYEQYF. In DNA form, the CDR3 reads TGCAGCGTTGACGGCGGACAGGGAGGGTACGAGCAGTACTTC.

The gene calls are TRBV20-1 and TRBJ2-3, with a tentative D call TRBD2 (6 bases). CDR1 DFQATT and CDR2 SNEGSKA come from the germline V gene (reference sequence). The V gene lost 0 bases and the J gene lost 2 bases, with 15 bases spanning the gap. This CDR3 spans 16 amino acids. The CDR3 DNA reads TGCAGTGCTAGAGATCGCGCCGGGAGTGTCACAGATACGCAGTATTTT. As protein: CSARDRAGSVTDTQYF.

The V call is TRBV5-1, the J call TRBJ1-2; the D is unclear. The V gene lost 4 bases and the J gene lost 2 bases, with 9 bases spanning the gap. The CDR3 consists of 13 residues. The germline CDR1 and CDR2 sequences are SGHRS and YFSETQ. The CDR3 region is CASSREANYGYTF. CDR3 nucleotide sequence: TGCGCCAGCAGCCGGGAAGCGAACTATGGCTACACCTTC.

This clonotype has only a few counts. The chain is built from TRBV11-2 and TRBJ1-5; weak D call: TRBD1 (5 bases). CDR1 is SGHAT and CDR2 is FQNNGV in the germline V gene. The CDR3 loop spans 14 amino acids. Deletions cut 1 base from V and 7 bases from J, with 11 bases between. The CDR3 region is CASSLGGVGQPQHF. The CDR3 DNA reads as TGTGCCAGCAGCTTAGGAGGGGTCGGACAGCCCCAGCATTTT. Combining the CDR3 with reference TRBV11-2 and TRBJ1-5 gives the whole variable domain EAGVAQSPRYKIIEKRQSVAFWCNPISGHATLYWYQQILGQGPKLLIQFQNNGVVDDSQLPKDRFSAERLKGVDSTLKIQPAKLEDSAVYLCASSLGGVGQPQHFGDGTRLSIL.

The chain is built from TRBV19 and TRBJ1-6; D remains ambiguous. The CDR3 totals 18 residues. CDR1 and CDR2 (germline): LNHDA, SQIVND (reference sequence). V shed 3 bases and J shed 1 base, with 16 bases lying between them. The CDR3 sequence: CASSIRSGWRSYNSPLHF. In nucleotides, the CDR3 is TGTGCCAGTAGTATCAGATCGGGGTGGAGGTCCTATAATTCACCCCTCCACTTT.

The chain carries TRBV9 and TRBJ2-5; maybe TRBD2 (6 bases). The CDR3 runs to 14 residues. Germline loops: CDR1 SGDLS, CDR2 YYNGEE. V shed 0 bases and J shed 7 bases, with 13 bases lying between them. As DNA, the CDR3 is TGTGCCAGCAGCGTAGAAGCTGCGGGGAGGACCCAGTACTTC. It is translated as CASSVEAAGRTQYF.

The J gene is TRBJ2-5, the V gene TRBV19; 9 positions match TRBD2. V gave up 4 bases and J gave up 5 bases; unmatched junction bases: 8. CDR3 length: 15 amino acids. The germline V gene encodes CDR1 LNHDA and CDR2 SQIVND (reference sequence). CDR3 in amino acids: CASSKTGTSYETQYF. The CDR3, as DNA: TGTGCCAGTAGTAAGACCGGGACTAGCTACGAGACCCAGTACTTC.

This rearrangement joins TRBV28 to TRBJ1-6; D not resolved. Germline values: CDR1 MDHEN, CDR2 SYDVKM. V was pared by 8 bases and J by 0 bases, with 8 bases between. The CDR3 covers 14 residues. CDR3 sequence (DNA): TGTGCCAGCGGATTGAGCTCCTATAATTCACCCCTCCACTTT. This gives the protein CASGLSSYNSPLHF.

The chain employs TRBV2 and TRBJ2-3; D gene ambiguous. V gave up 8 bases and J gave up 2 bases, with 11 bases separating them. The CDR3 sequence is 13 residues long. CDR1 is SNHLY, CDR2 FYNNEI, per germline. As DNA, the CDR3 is TGTGCCAGCTATGCGGTAACCACAGATACGCAGTATTTT. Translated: CASYAVTTDTQYF.

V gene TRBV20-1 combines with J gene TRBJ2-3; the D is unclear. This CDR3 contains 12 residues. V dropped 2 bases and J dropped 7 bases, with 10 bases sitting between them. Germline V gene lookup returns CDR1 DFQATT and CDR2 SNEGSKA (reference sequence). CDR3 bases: TGCAGTGCTAGACCCCAGGCATATACGCAGTATTTT. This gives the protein CSARPQAYTQYF.

CDR3: CASSLMGFGNTIYF. CDR3 DNA sequence: TGTGCCAGCAGCTTAATGGGTTTCGGAAACACCATATATTTT. J is TRBJ1-3 and V is TRBV7-2; D unresolved. V lost 2 bases, J lost 4 bases, and 9 bases lay in between. CDR3 length: 14 residues. CDR1 and CDR2 (germline): SGHTA, FQGNSA.

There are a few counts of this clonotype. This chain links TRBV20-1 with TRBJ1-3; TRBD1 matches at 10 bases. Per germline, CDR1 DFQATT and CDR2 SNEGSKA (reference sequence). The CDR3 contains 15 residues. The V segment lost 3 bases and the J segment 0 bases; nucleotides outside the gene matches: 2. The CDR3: CSARDRGFSGNTIYF. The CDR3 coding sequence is TGCAGTGCTAGGGACAGGGGGTTCTCTGGAAACACCATATATTTT.

Written as DNA, the CDR3 is TGTGCCAGCAGCTTAGACAGGGCCCCTTACAATGAGCAGTTCTTC. The encoded protein is CASSLDRAPYNEQFF. V usage is TRBV7-2 and J usage is TRBJ2-1, with a tentative D call TRBD1 (6 bases). Trimming left V 1 base short and J 4 bases short, with 11 bases between. Germline lookup yields CDR1 SGHTA and CDR2 FQGNSA. This CDR3 has 15 residues.

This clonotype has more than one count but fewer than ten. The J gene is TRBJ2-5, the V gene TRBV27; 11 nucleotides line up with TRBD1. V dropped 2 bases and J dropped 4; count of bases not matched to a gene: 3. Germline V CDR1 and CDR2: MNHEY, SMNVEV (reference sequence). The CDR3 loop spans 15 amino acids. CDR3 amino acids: CASSLGTGGGETQYF. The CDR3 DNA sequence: TGTGCCAGCAGTTTAGGGACAGGGGGTGGAGAGACCCAGTACTTC.

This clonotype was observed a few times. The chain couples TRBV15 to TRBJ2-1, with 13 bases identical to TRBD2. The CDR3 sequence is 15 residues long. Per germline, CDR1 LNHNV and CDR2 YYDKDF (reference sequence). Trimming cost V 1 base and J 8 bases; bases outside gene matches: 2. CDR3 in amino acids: CATSRGTSGGHEQFF. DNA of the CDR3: TGTGCCACCAGCAGAGGGACTAGCGGGGGACATGAGCAGTTCTTC. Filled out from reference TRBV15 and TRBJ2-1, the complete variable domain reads DAMVIQNPRYQVTQFGKPVTLSCSQTLNHNVMYWYQQKSSQAPKLLFHYYDKDFNNEADTPDNFQSRRPNTSFCFLDIRSPGLGDTAMYLCATSRGTSGGHEQFFGPGTRLTVL.

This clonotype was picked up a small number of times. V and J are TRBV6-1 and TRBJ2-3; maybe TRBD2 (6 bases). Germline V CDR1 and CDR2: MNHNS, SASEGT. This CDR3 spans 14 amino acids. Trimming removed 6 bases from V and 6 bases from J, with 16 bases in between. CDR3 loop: CASRRSPGVDTQYF. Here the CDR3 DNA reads TGTGCCAGCAGGAGAAGTCCGGGAGTGGATACGCAGTATTTT.

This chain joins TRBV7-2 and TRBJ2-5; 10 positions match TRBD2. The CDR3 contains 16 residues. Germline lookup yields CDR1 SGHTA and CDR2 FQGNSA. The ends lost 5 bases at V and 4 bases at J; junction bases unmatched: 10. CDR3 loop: CASSRRGAGGLETQYF. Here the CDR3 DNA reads TGTGCCAGCAGCCGCCGGGGAGCGGGGGGGTTAGAGACCCAGTACTTC.

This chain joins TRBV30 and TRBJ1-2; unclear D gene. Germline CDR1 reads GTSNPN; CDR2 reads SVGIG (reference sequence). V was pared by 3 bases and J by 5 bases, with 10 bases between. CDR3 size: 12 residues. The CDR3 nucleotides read TGTGCCTGGAGCCCAGAGGTGTATGGCTACACCTTC. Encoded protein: CAWSPEVYGYTF.

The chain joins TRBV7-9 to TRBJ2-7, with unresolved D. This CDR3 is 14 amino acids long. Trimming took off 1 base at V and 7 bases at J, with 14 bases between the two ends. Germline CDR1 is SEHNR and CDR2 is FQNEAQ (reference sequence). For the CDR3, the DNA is TGTGCCAGCAGCTTAGGTGGGGTATTTGGGGAGCAGTACTTC. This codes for CASSLGGVFGEQYF.

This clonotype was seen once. The CDR3 sequence: CASSFGTRAYEQYF. The CDR3 region has the DNA TGTGCCAGCAGCTTCGGGACTAGGGCCTACGAGCAGTACTTC. J is TRBJ2-7 and V is TRBV7-9, with TRBD2 matching over 8 bases. The length of the CDR3 is 14 residues. Trimming took 3 bases from V and 2 from J; bases not matched to a gene: 3. CDR1 SEHNR and CDR2 FQNEAQ come from the germline V gene (reference sequence).

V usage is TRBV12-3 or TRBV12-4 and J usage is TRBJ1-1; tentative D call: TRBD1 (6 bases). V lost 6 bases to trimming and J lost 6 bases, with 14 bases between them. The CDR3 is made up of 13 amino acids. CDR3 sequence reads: CASRRQVTPEAFF. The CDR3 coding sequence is TGTGCCAGCAGGCGACAGGTAACACCTGAAGCTTTCTTT.

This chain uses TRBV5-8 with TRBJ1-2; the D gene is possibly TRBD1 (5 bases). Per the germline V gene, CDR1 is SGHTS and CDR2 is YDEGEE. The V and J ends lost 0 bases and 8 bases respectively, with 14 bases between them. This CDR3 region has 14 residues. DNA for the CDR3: TGTGCCAGCAGCTTGGCCATTGGGGGGTACGGCTACACCTTC. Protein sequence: CASSLAIGGYGYTF.